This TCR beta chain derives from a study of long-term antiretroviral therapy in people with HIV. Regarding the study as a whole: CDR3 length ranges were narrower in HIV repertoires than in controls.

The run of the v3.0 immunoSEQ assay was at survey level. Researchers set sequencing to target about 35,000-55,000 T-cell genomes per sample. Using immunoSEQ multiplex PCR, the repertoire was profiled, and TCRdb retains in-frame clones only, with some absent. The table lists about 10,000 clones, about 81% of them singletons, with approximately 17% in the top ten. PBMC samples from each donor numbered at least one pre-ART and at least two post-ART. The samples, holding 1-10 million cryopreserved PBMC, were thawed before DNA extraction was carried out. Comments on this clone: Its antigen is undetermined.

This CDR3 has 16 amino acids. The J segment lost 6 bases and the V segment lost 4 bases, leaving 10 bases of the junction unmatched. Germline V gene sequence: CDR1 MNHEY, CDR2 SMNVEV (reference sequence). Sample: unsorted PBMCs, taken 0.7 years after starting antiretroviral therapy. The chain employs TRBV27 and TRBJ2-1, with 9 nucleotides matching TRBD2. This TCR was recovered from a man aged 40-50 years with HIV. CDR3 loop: CASSWMTSGYANEQFF. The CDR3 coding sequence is TGTGCCAGCAGTTGGATGACTAGCGGATACGCCAATGAGCAGTTCTTC.